Following are 18 T cell receptor beta chains from one sample sequenced in a study of technical replicates of blood from several donors. Using immunoSEQ multiplex PCR, the repertoire was profiled, and TCRdb retains in-frame clones only, with some absent. The data contain about 80,000 clones, 95% to 98% of them singletons. Material for sequencing was T cells isolated from PBMCs. The receptors stem from a human donor in good health.

The chain carries TRBV6-1 and TRBJ2-7, with D perhaps TRBD1 (5 bases). V was pared by 5 bases and J by 2 bases, with 13 bases between. Germline V lookup: CDR1 MNHNS, CDR2 SASEGT. The CDR3 totals 14 residues. The CDR3 DNA reads TGTGCCAGCAGTACAGGAATATCTACCTACGAGCAGTACTTC. It codes for CASSTGISTYEQYF.

The chain uses TRBV28 and TRBJ1-5; possible D gene TRBD1, 5 bases. Trimming pared 5 bases from V and 0 bases from J, leaving 11 bases between. CDR3 length equals 15 residues. Per germline, CDR1 MDHEN and CDR2 SYDVKM. The CDR3 DNA is TGTGCCAGCAGTCCAGGACACTATAGCAATCAGCCCCAGCATTTT. The encoded protein is CASSPGHYSNQPQHF.

The gene calls are TRBV13 and TRBJ2-2; TRBD2 matches 10 bases. The CDR3 has 18 amino acids. The germline gives CDR1 PRHDT, CDR2 FYEKMQ (reference sequence). With V trimmed by 0 bases and J by 1 base, 5 bases remained unmatched. In DNA, the CDR3 is TGTGCCAGCAGCTTAGGCCTTCTAGCGGGAGAGAACACCGGGGAGCTGTTTTTT. Translating gives CASSLGLLAGENTGELFF.

The CDR3 sequence is CASSSTDRGLVYNEQFF. DNA of the CDR3: TGTGCCAGCAGTTCCACCGACAGGGGGCTTGTATACAATGAGCAGTTCTTC. The genes are TRBV27 and TRBJ2-1, with 10 bases identical to TRBD1. CDR1 is MNHEY, CDR2 SMNVEV, per germline (reference sequence). After removal of 4 bases from V and 4 bases from J, the junction contained 10 bases not matched to a gene. This CDR3 is built from 17 residues.

The chain couples TRBV14 to TRBJ2-7; 7 bases agree with TRBD1. This CDR3 is 13 amino acids long. Germline V CDR1 and CDR2: SGHDN, FVKESK. With 3 bases clipped from V and 2 bases from J, the junction kept 1 base outside the gene matches. CDR3 nucleotide sequence: TGTGCCAGCAGCCAGGGACAGCCCTACGAGCAGTACTTC. This translates into CASSQGQPYEQYF. Together with reference TRBV14 and TRBJ2-7, the CDR3 gives the full variable domain: EAGVTQFPSHSVIEKGQTVTLRCDPISGHDNLYWYRRVMGKEIKFLLHFVKESKQDESGMPNNRFLAERTGGTYSTLKVQPAELEDSGVYFCASSQGQPYEQYFGPGTRLTVT.

V usage is TRBV7-8 and J usage is TRBJ2-7, with D maybe TRBD1 (6 bases). Germline lookup yields CDR1 SGHVS and CDR2 FQNEAQ. This CDR3 spans 17 amino acids. Trimming removed 2 bases at V and 6 bases at J, with 23 bases between. The CDR3 is CASSLYYRVTESGEQYF. The CDR3 region has the DNA TGTGCCAGCAGCTTATATTACAGGGTTACTGAGAGTGGCGAGCAGTACTTC.

The V call is TRBV13, the J call TRBJ2-3; 7 positions match TRBD1. Germline V gene data show CDR1 as PRHDT and CDR2 as FYEKMQ (reference sequence). V trimming: 5 bases; J trimming: 1 base; junction bases outside the gene matches: 9. This CDR3 region has 16 residues. The CDR3 here is CASSPNNRGGTDTQYF. The CDR3 DNA follows: TGTGCCAGCAGCCCAAATAACAGGGGCGGCACAGATACGCAGTATTTT.

This clone was seen more than once but under ten times. The V and J genes are TRBV9 and TRBJ1-1; no firm D call. Trimming left V 0 bases short and J 6 bases short, with 9 bases between. Germline lookup yields CDR1 SGDLS and CDR2 YYNGEE. The CDR3 spans 13 residues. This chain's CDR3 is CASSVAGLAEAFF. Written as DNA, the CDR3 is TGTGCCAGCAGCGTAGCAGGATTAGCTGAAGCTTTCTTT. The complete variable domain, with remaining parts taken from reference TRBV9 and TRBJ1-1, reads DSGVTQTPKHLITATGQRVTLRCSPRSGDLSVYWYQQSLDQGLQFLIQYYNGEERAKGNILERFSAQQFPDLHSELNLSSLELGDSALYFCASSVAGLAEAFFGQGTRLTVV.

The rearrangement joins TRBV6-1 to TRBJ1-2; TRBD1 agrees at 7 bases. The germline V gene has CDR1 MNHNS and CDR2 SASEGT. The CDR3 sequence is 13 residues long. Unmatched junction bases numbered 5, after V lost 8 bases and J lost 2 bases. In nucleotides, the CDR3 is TGTGCCAGCTCGACAGGGCAAAACTATGGCTACACCTTC. It translates to CASSTGQNYGYTF.

This clone was seen once. The chain employs TRBV12-5 and TRBJ2-1, with TRBD2 as a possible D gene (9 bases). CDR1 and CDR2 (germline): LGHNT, FRNRAP. The germline V and J ends were trimmed by 0 bases and 4 bases, with 22 bases remaining between them. This CDR3 comprises 19 residues. CDR3 sequence reads: CASGLVRPDRGLAYNEQFF. CDR3 bases: TGTGCTAGTGGTTTGGTCCGCCCTGACAGGGGACTAGCATACAATGAGCAGTTCTTC.

The chain has TRBV6-1 and TRBJ1-2; D is possibly TRBD1 (6 bases). V was pared by 3 bases and J by 4 bases, with 9 bases between. Germline values: CDR1 MNHNS, CDR2 SASEGT. CDR3 length: 13 amino acids. For the CDR3, the DNA is TGTGCCAGCAGTGATCAGGGGATCTATGGCTACACCTTC. Protein product: CASSDQGIYGYTF.

The genes are TRBV6-1 and TRBJ2-7, with TRBD1 identical over 8 bases. This CDR3 is built from 14 residues. The germline V gene encodes CDR1 MNHNS and CDR2 SASEGT. The J segment lost 2 bases and the V segment lost 6 bases, leaving 6 bases of the junction unmatched. The CDR3, as DNA: TGTGCCAGCAGAACCGGGACAGGAGCCTACGAGCAGTACTTC. Encoded protein: CASRTGTGAYEQYF.

V is TRBV5-4 and J is TRBJ2-1; 10 bases fit TRBD2. This CDR3 has 16 amino acids. The V gene's germline CDR1 is SGHNT and CDR2 YYREEE (reference sequence). V was clipped by 3 bases and J by 2 bases; unmatched bases: 5. Written as DNA, the CDR3 is TGTGCCAGCAGCTGGATTAGCGGGGGGACCTACAATGAGCAGTTCTTC. As protein: CASSWISGGTYNEQFF.

The chain uses TRBV7-9 and TRBJ2-7; D is undetermined. V lost 5 bases to trimming and J lost 4 bases, with 12 bases between them. CDR1 SEHNR and CDR2 FQNEAQ come from the germline V gene (reference sequence). The CDR3 runs 13 residues. CDR3 in amino acids: CASSGRVQYEQYF. The CDR3 DNA reads as TGTGCCAGCAGCGGGCGTGTCCAGTACGAGCAGTACTTC. Full variable domain (remainder filled in from reference TRBV7-9 and TRBJ2-7): DTGVSQNPRHKITKRGQNVTFRCDPISEHNRLYWYRQTLGQGPEFLTYFQNEAQLEKSRLLSDRFSAERPKGSFSTLEIQRTEQGDSAMYLCASSGRVQYEQYFGPGTRLTVT.

The V gene is TRBV9, the J gene TRBJ2-6, with a weak D call TRBD2 (7 bases). The CDR3 has 15 residues. Trimming shortened V by 6 bases and J by 0 bases, and 10 bases separated the two germline ends. Germline-derived CDR1 and CDR2 are SGDLS and YYNGEE. The CDR3 DNA is TGTGCCAGCACCCGGGGGGCCTCTGGGGCCAACGTCCTGACTTTC. Amino acids: CASTRGASGANVLTF.

This chain's CDR3 is CASSDSSIWRGWGYTF. The CDR3 DNA follows: TGCGCCAGCAGTGATAGTTCGATCTGGAGGGGATGGGGCTACACCTTC. The rearrangement joins TRBV10-2 to TRBJ1-2; D perhaps matches TRBD1 (5 bases). Germline V gene sequence: CDR1 WSHSY, CDR2 SAAADI. The CDR3 spans 16 residues. Trimming left V 3 bases short and J 8 bases short, with 22 bases between.

This sequence joins TRBV7-6 and TRBJ2-7; the D gene is possibly TRBD2 (6 bases). Germline assignment: CDR1 SGHVS and CDR2 FNYEAQ. The CDR3 has 13 residues. With 2 bases removed from V and 5 bases from J, the gap between germline ends came to 10 bases. CDR3 sequence: CASSLISGDEQYF. Here the CDR3 DNA reads TGTGCCAGCAGCTTAATCTCGGGGGACGAGCAGTACTTC.

The rearrangement uses TRBV5-8 and TRBJ1-1; TRBD1 matches at 12 bases. The CDR3 is 15 amino acids. V was clipped by 3 bases and J by 1 base; unmatched bases: 1. Germline CDR1 and CDR2: SGHTS and YDEGEE. The CDR3 spells CASSWGQGANTEAFF. CDR3 in DNA: TGTGCCAGCAGCTGGGGACAGGGGGCGAACACTGAAGCTTTCTTT.